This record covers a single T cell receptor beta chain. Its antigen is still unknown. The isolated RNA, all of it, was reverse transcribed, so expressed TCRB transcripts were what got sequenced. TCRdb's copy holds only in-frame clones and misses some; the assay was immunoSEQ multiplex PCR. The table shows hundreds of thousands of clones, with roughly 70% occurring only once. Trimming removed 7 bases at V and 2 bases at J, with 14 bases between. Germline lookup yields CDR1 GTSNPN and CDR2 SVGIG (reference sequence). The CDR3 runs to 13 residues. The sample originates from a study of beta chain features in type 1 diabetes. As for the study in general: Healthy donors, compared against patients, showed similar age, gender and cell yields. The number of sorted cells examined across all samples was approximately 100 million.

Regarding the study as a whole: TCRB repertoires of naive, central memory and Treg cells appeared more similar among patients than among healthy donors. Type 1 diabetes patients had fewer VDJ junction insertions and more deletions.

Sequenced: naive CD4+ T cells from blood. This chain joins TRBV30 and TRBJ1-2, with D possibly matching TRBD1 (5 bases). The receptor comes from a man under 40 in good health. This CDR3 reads CASQGDPNYGYTF. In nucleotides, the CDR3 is TGTGCCTCCCAGGGAGACCCCAACTATGGCTACACCTTC.